The 19 T cell receptor beta chains below all came from one sample that was sequenced in a study of cytomegalovirus exposure and HLA in healthy donors. The PCR had 60 Vbeta and 13 Jbeta primers. TCRdb's copy holds only in-frame clones and misses some; the assay was immunoSEQ multiplex PCR. The table has 120,000 to 150,000 clones, roughly 72% seen once. The specimen sequenced was PBMCs. Every receptor here comes from a man in his forties or fifties in good health and CMV-seronegative.

The chain uses TRBV11-3 and TRBJ1-2, with TRBD1 matching 9 bases. Looked up from germline, CDR1 is SGHNT and CDR2 is YENEEA. The J segment lost 8 bases and the V segment lost 1 base, leaving 2 bases of the junction unmatched. This CDR3 spans 13 amino acids. The CDR3 reads CASSLGTGEGYTF. The DNA for the CDR3 is TGTGCCAGCAGCTTAGGGACAGGGGAAGGCTACACCTTC.

The CDR3 spells CASSLNRGNYGYTF. The CDR3 DNA is TGTGCCAGCAGCCTCAACAGGGGGAACTATGGCTACACCTTC. The chain carries TRBV7-2 and TRBJ1-2, with 8 bases matching TRBD1. This CDR3 has 14 residues. The V gene end was trimmed by 5 bases and the J gene end by 2 bases; junction bases not matched to a gene: 4. Germline loops: CDR1 SGHTA, CDR2 FQGNSA.

The rearrangement joins TRBV18 to TRBJ2-2; TRBD2 is a possible D gene (6 bases). The ends were cut back, 3 bases at V and 6 bases at J, with 11 bases in the middle. Germline V lookup: CDR1 KGHSH, CDR2 LQKENI. This CDR3 has 14 residues. The CDR3 spells CASSPISGAGELFF. The CDR3 nucleotides read TGTGCCAGCTCACCGATATCGGGGGCCGGGGAGCTGTTTTTT.

This clone turned up a few times. This chain connects TRBV4-2 to TRBJ2-7; weak D call: TRBD1 (5 bases). Germline V gene data show CDR1 as LGHNA and CDR2 as YNFKEQ. V lost 0 bases, J lost 2 bases, and 14 bases lay in between. The CDR3 is 16 residues long. DNA for the CDR3: TGTGCCAGCAGCCAAGAGGATCCCCAGGGAACCTACGAGCAGTACTTC. This codes for CASSQEDPQGTYEQYF.

The sample holds a few counts of this clone. The rearrangement uses TRBV15 and TRBJ2-7; 7 bases match TRBD1. The CDR3 runs 15 residues. Per the germline V gene, CDR1 is LNHNV and CDR2 is YYDKDF (reference sequence). After removal of 1 base from V and 2 bases from J, the junction contained 5 bases not matched to a gene. This CDR3 is CATSRVGGGPYEQYF. The CDR3 nucleotides are TGTGCCACCAGCAGAGTAGGGGGCGGACCCTACGAGCAGTACTTC.

This clone showed up just once. The chain recombines TRBV10-2 with TRBJ2-5; D gene uncertain. The germline gives CDR1 WSHSY, CDR2 SAAADI. The V gene lost 8 bases and the J gene lost 2 bases, with 12 bases spanning the gap. The CDR3 covers 13 residues. CDR3 sequence reads: CASAANDQETQYF. The CDR3 DNA reads TGCGCCAGCGCCGCGAACGATCAAGAGACCCAGTACTTC.

This chain links TRBV5-1 with TRBJ2-1; 7 nucleotides agree with TRBD1. J lost 15 bases, V lost 4 bases, and 22 bases had no gene match. Germline lookup yields CDR1 SGHRS and CDR2 YFSETQ. The CDR3 runs to 16 residues. For the CDR3, the DNA is TGCGCCAGCAGCCACCCACAGGGGCCGGGCAACTCAGTTCTGTTCTTC. Amino acid sequence: CASSHPQGPGNSVLFF.

This chain uses TRBV6-1 with TRBJ1-6, with D possibly being TRBD1 (5 bases). Germline values: CDR1 MNHNS, CDR2 SASEGT. The V end was cut by 4 bases, the J end by 5 bases, with 6 bases between. This CDR3 has 13 residues. CDR3 sequence: CASSGQNNSPLHF. The CDR3 DNA is TGTGCCAGCAGTGGACAGAATAATTCACCCCTCCACTTT.

The chain joins TRBV19 to TRBJ2-2, with 7 positions matching TRBD1. The CDR3 spans 17 residues. Germline CDR1 LNHDA, CDR2 SQIVND (reference sequence). V lost 3 bases to trimming and J lost 0 bases; unmatched junction nucleotides: 7. The chain's CDR3 is CASSMTVTGSNTGELFF. The DNA for the CDR3 is TGTGCCAGTAGTATGACGGTGACAGGGTCGAACACCGGGGAGCTGTTTTTT.

This chain joins TRBV5-4 and TRBJ2-7; 11 nucleotides agree with TRBD2. The CDR3 is 15 residues long. The junction had 2 bases not matched to a gene; V was cut back by 0 bases and J by 3 bases. From germline, CDR1 is SGHNT and CDR2 YYREEE (reference sequence). Here the CDR3 DNA reads TGTGCCAGCAGCTTGGTTAGCGGGGGGGACTACGAGCAGTACTTC. As protein: CASSLVSGGDYEQYF.

The gene calls are TRBV10-3 and TRBJ1-4; TRBD1 aligns across 7 bases. The CDR3 consists of 14 residues. The V gene's germline CDR1 is ENHRY and CDR2 SYGVKD. The J segment lost 4 bases and the V segment lost 5 bases, leaving 4 bases of the junction unmatched. The DNA for the CDR3 is TGTGCCATCAGTCCTGGACAGGATAATGAAAAACTGTTTTTT. It codes for CAISPGQDNEKLFF.

The J gene is TRBJ2-3, the V gene TRBV19; perhaps TRBD2 as D (6 bases). The CDR3 has 15 amino acids. V lost 3 bases, J lost 2 bases, and 12 bases lay in between. Germline CDR1 LNHDA, CDR2 SQIVND (reference sequence). CDR3 bases: TGTGCCAGTAGTATTCTGGGGACTGACACAGATACGCAGTATTTT. This sequence encodes CASSILGTDTDTQYF.

This clone was counted a few times. The chain carries TRBV7-2 and TRBJ2-2; no reliable D call. The V gene lost 0 bases and the J gene lost 5 bases, with 4 bases spanning the gap. Germline V lookup: CDR1 SGHTA, CDR2 FQGNSA. The CDR3 consists of 13 residues. CDR3: CASSLARTGELFF. The CDR3, as DNA: TGTGCCAGCAGCTTAGCCAGAACCGGGGAGCTGTTTTTT.

V is TRBV30 and J is TRBJ2-5, with 14 bases fitting TRBD2. CDR3 length: 16 residues. Unmatched junction bases numbered 12, after V lost 3 bases and J lost 9 bases. Germline V lookup: CDR1 GTSNPN, CDR2 SVGIG (reference sequence). The CDR3 spells CAWSEGLAGARGAQYF. For the CDR3, the DNA is TGTGCCTGGAGCGAGGGACTAGCGGGAGCACGGGGGGCCCAGTACTTC.

This chain links TRBV12-2 with TRBJ1-4; the listed D gene, TRBD1, was not tested against the DNA. TRBV12-2 is tagged as a pseudogene. This CDR3 comprises 15 residues. The DNA of the CDR3 is TGTGCAAGTCGCCCCAGTCTCAGGGGCACGGAGAGGGGGTTTTTT. Its translation: CASRPSLRGTERGFF.

The V gene is TRBV4-1, the J gene TRBJ1-1; D gene ambiguous. The CDR3 is 14 amino acids. Germline V gives CDR1 MGHRA, CDR2 YSYEKL. Trimming left V 3 bases short and J 8 bases short, with 16 bases between. CDR3: CASSHPGFTEEAFF. CDR3 nucleotides: TGCGCCAGCAGCCACCCGGGGTTCACAGAAGAAGCTTTCTTT.

The V gene is TRBV7-9, the J gene TRBJ2-5, with a possible D match to TRBD1 (7 bases). CDR1 and CDR2 from the germline V gene are SEHNR and FQNEAQ (reference sequence). Deletions cut 5 bases from V and 4 bases from J, with 17 bases between. This CDR3 has 15 amino acids. CDR3 residues: CASSPRQGGGETQYF. CDR3 in DNA: TGTGCCAGCAGCCCACGACAGGGAGGAGGAGAGACCCAGTACTTC.

This rearrangement joins TRBV7-3 to TRBJ2-1; no reliable D call. Trimming pared 2 bases from V and 5 bases from J, leaving 10 bases between. This CDR3 is 14 amino acids long. Per the germline V gene, CDR1 is SGHTA and CDR2 is FQGTGA. The CDR3 coding sequence is TGTGCCAGCAGCTTATGGCACGGAGACAATGAGCAGTTCTTC. Translated, it gives CASSLWHGDNEQFF.

Only a few counts were recorded for this clone. The V call is TRBV7-9, the J call TRBJ2-7; D is perhaps TRBD1 (5 bases). In germline, CDR1 is SEHNR, CDR2 FQNEAQ (reference sequence). This CDR3 contains 13 residues. V lost 5 bases and J 0 bases, leaving 8 bases between the germline ends. In DNA form, the CDR3 reads TGTGCCAGCAGCCTGACAGACTCCTACGAGCAGTACTTC. Its protein product is CASSLTDSYEQYF.